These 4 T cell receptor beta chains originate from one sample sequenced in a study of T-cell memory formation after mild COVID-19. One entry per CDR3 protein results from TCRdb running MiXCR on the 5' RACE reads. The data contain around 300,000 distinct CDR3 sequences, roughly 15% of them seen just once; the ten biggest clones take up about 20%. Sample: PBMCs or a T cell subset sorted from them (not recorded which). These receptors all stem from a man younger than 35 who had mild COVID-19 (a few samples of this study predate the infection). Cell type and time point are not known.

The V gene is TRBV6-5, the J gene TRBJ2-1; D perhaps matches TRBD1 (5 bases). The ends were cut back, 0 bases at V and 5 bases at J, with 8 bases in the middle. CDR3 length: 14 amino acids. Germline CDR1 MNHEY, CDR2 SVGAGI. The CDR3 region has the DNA TGTGCCAGCAGTTACTCGCCAGGGAACAATGAGCAGTTCTTC. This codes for CASSYSPGNNEQFF.

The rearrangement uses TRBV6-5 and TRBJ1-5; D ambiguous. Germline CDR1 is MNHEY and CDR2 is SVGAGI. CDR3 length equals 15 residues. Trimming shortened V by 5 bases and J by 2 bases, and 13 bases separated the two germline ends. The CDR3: CASSPITEGNQPQHF. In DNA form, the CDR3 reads TGTGCCAGCAGTCCAATAACAGAGGGCAATCAGCCCCAGCATTTT.

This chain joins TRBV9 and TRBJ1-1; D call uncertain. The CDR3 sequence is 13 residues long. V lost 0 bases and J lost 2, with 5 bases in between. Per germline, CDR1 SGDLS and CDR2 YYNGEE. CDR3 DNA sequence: TGTGCCAGCAGCGTAGCCCGAAACACTGAAGCTTTCTTT. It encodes CASSVARNTEAFF.

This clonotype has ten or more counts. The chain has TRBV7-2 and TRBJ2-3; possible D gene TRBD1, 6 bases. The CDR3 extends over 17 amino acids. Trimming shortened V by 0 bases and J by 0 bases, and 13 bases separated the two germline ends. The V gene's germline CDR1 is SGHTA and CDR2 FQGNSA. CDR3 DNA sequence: TGTGCCAGCAGCTTAGCGCAGGGGACCCCTAGCACAGATACGCAGTATTTT. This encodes CASSLAQGTPSTDTQYF.